What follows is one TCR beta chain and its context. Its antigen is not known. Whereas donors were nominally healthy upon sampling, unrecorded immune exposures were probable. This specimen belongs to a study of cytomegalovirus exposure and HLA in healthy donors. As for the study in general: When just under 400 donors were genotyped, roughly 82% of them were found to fall in the Caucasian-associated ancestry cluster. Study-wide results and limits: Generally TCR sequences proved uncommon, though certain public TCRs appeared in numerous donors. Some highly shared sequence variants likely arose as a pipeline artifact.

This PCR relied on a set of 60 Vbeta primers and 13 Jbeta primers. Produced via immunoSEQ multiplex PCR; TCRdb's table is partial and in-frame only. The sample lists about 120,000 clones; around three quarters were seen once. This CDR3 comprises 13 residues. Germline V lookup: CDR1 GTSNPN, CDR2 SVGIG (reference sequence). The V end was cut by 0 bases, the J end by 9 bases, with 11 bases between. The TCR originated in a man between 18 and 29 years old in good health and CMV-seronegative. The sample was PBMCs. The chain joins TRBV30 to TRBJ1-4, with unresolved D. The CDR3 coding sequence is TGTGCCTGGAGTGTACAAGGAGCGCAAAAACTGTTTTTT. Its protein product is CAWSVQGAQKLFF.